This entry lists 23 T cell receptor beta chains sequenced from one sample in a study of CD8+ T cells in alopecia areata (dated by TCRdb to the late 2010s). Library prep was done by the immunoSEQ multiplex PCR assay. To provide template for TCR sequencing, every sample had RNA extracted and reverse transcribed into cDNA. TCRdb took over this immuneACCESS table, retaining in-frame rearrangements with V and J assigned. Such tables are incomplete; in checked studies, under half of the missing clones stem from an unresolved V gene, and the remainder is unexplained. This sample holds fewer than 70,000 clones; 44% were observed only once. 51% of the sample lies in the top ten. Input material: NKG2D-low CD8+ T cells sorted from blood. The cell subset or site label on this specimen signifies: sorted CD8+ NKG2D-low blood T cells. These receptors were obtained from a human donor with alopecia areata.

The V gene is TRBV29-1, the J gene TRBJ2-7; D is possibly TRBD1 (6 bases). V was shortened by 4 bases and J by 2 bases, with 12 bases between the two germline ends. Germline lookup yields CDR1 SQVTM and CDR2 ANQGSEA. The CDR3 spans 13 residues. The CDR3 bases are TGCAGCGTTGTGGACAGAACCGCCTACGAGCAGTACTTC. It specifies CSVVDRTAYEQYF.

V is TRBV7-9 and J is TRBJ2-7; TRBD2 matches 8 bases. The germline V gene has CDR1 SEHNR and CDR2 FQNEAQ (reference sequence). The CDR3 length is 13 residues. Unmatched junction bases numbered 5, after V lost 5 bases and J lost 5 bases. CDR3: CASSPRGGDEQYF. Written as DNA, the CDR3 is TGTGCCAGCAGCCCCCGGGGGGGAGACGAGCAGTACTTC.

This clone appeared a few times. The CDR3 here is CASSAQGPAGEPNYGYTF. The CDR3 DNA is TGTGCCAGCAGCGCACAGGGGCCCGCGGGTGAGCCTAACTATGGCTACACCTTC. The chain combines TRBV9 with TRBJ1-2; the match to TRBD1 covers 7 bases. Germline V CDR1 and CDR2: SGDLS, YYNGEE. V gave up 3 bases and J gave up 0 bases; unmatched junction bases: 14. CDR3 length equals 18 residues.

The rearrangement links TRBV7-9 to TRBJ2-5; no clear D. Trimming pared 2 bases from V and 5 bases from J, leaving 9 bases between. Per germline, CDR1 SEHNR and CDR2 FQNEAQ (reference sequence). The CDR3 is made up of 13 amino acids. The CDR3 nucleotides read TGTGCCAGCAGCTTAACCCCCCGGGAGACCCAGTACTTC. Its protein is CASSLTPRETQYF.

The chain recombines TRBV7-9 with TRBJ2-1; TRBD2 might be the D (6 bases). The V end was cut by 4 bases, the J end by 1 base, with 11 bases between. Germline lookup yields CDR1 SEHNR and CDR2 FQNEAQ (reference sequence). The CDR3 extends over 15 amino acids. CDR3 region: CASSSGDRSYNEQFF. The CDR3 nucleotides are TGTGCCAGCAGCTCGGGGGACCGGTCCTACAATGAGCAGTTCTTC. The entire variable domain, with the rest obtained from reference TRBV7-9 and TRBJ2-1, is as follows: DTGVSQNPRHKITKRGQNVTFRCDPISEHNRLYWYRQTLGQGPEFLTYFQNEAQLEKSRLLSDRFSAERPKGSFSTLEIQRTEQGDSAMYLCASSSGDRSYNEQFFGPGTRLTVL.

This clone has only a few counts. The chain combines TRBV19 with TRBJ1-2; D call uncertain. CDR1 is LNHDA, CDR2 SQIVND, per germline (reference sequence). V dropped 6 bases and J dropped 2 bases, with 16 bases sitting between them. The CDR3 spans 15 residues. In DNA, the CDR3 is TGTGCCAGTAGAGGCTTCGACGGGATAAACTATGGCTACACCTTC. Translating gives CASRGFDGINYGYTF.

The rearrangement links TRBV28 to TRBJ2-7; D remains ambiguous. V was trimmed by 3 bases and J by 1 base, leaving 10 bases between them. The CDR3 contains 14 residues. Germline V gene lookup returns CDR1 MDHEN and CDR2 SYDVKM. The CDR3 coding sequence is TGTGCCAGCAGTTTCGTCGCCCCTTCCTACGAGCAGTACTTC. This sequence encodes CASSFVAPSYEQYF. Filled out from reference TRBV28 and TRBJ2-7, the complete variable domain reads DVKVTQSSRYLVKRTGEKVFLECVQDMDHENMFWYRQDPGLGLRLIYFSYDVKMKEKGDIPEGYSVSREKKERFSLILESASTNQTSMYLCASSFVAPSYEQYFGPGTRLTVT.

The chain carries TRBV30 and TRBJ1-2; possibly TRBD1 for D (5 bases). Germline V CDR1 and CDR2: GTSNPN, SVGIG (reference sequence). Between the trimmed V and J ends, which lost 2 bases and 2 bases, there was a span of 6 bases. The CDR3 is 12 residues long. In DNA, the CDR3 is TGTGCCTGGAGTAAGGGGAACTATGGCTACACCTTC. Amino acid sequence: CAWSKGNYGYTF.

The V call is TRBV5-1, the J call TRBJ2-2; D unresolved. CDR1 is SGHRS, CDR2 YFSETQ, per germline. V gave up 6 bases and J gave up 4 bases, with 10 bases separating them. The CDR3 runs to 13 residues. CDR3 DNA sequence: TGCGCCAGCACCAACTTTAGCACCGGGGAGCTGTTTTTT. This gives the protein CASTNFSTGELFF.

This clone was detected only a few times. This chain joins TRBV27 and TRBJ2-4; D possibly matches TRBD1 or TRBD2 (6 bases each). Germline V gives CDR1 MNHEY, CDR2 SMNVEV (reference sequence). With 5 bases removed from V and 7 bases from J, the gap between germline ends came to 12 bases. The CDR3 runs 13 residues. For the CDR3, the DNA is TGTGCCAGCAGTAGAAGAGGGGGGAACATTCAGTACTTC. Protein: CASSRRGGNIQYF.

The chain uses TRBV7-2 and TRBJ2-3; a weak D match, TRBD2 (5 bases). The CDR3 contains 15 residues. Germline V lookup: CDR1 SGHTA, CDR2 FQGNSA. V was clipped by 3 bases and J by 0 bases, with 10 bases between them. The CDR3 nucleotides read TGTGCCAGCAGCTTTTCAAGAGGGAGCACAGATACGCAGTATTTT. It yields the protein CASSFSRGSTDTQYF.

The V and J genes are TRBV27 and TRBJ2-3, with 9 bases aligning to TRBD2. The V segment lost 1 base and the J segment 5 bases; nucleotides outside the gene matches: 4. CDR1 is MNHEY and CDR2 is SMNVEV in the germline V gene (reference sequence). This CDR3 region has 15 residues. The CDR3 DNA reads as TGTGCCAGCAGTTTATGGGGACTAGCTAAAGATACGCAGTATTTT. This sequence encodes CASSLWGLAKDTQYF.

The CDR3 nucleotides are TGTGCCAGCAGCTTGATTACCGGGACACCCGAAGCTTTCTTT. The encoded protein is CASSLITGTPEAFF. The V call is TRBV7-9, the J call TRBJ1-1; weak D call: TRBD1 (6 bases). Per the germline V gene, CDR1 is SEHNR and CDR2 is FQNEAQ (reference sequence). V gave up 3 bases and J gave up 8 bases, with 16 bases separating them. This CDR3 has 14 amino acids.

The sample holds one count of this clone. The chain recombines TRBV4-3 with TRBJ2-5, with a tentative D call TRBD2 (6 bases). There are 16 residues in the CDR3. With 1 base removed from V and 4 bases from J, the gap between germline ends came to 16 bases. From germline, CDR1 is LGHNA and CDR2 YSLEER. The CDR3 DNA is TGCGCCAGCAGCCAAGGGATGGCGGGGACCCTAGAGACCCAGTACTTC. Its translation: CASSQGMAGTLETQYF.

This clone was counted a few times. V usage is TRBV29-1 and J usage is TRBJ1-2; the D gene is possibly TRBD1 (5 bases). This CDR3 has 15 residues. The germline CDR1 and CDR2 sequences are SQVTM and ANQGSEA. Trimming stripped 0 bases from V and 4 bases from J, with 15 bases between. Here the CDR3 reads CSVEDRMKGAYGYTF. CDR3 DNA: TGCAGCGTTGAAGATAGAATGAAAGGGGCCTATGGCTACACCTTC.

The CDR3: CASSQEGTGIDEQFF. CDR3 in DNA: TGCGCCAGCAGCCAAGAGGGGACAGGGATCGATGAGCAGTTCTTC. The chain carries TRBV4-1 and TRBJ2-1, with 9 bases identical to TRBD1. The CDR3 is made up of 15 amino acids. After removal of 0 bases from V and 8 bases from J, the junction contained 5 bases not matched to a gene. Germline V gene sequence: CDR1 MGHRA, CDR2 YSYEKL.

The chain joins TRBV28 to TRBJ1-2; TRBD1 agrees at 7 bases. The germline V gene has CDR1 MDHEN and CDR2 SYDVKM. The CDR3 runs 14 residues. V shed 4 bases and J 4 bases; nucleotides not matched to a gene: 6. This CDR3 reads CASSSPGQFYGYTF. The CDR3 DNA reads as TGTGCCAGCAGTTCCCCGGGACAGTTCTATGGCTACACCTTC.

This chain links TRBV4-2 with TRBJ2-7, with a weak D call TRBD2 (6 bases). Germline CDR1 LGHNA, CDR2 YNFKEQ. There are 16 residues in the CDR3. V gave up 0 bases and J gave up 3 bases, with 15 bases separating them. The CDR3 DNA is TGTGCCAGCAGCCAAGAGATGCGGGGAATCTACTACGAGCAGTACTTC. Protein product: CASSQEMRGIYYEQYF.

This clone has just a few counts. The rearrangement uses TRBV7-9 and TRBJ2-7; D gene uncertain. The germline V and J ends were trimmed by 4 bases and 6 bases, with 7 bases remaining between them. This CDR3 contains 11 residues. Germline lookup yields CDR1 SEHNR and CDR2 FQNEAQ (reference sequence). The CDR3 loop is CASSSSGEQYF. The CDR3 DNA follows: TGTGCCAGCAGCTCCTCCGGCGAGCAGTACTTC.

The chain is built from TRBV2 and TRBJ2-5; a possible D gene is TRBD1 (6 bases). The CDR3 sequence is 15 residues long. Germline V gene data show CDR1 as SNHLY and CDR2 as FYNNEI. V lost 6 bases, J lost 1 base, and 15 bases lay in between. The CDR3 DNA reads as TGTGCCAGCAGCGTACAGGGTACGGGCCAAGAGACCCAGTACTTC. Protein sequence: CASSVQGTGQETQYF.

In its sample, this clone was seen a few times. Here the CDR3 DNA reads TGTGCCAGCAGCGTAGGGAATCAGCCCCAGCATTTT. Residues: CASSVGNQPQHF. This chain links TRBV5-6 with TRBJ1-5; D remains unclear. The CDR3 is 12 residues long. CDR1 and CDR2 (germline): SGHDT, YYEEEE. Trimming shortened V by 4 bases and J by 4 bases, and 6 bases separated the two germline ends. Together with reference TRBV5-6 and TRBJ1-5, the CDR3 gives the full variable domain: DAGVTQSPTHLIKTRGQQVTLRCSPKSGHDTVSWYQQALGQGPQFIFQYYEEEERQRGNFPDRFSGHQFPNYSSELNVNALLLGDSALYLCASSVGNQPQHFGDGTRLSIL.

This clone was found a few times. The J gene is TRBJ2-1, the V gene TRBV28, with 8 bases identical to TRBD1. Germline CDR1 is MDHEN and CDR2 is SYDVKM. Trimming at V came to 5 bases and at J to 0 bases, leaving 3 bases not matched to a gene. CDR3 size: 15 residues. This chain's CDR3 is CASSPGGGSYNEQFF. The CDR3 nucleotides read TGTGCCAGCAGTCCAGGGGGCGGCTCCTACAATGAGCAGTTCTTC. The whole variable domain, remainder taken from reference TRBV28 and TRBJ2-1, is DVKVTQSSRYLVKRTGEKVFLECVQDMDHENMFWYRQDPGLGLRLIYFSYDVKMKEKGDIPEGYSVSREKKERFSLILESASTNQTSMYLCASSPGGGSYNEQFFGPGTRLTVL.

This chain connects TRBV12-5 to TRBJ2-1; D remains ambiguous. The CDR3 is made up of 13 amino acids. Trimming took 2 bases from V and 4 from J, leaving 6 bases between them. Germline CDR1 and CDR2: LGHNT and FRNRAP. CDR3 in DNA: TGTGCTAGTGGTTTGACACGGTACAATGAGCAGTTCTTC. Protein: CASGLTRYNEQFF.